Below, 7 T cell receptor beta chains from the same sample are listed, as sequenced in a study of regulatory T cells in long-lasting Graves disease. Combining iRepertoire HTBI primers with Arm-PCR of CDR3 regions, the authors built TCR beta libraries. MiXCR, applied by TCRdb to the multiplex PCR reads, yields one record per CDR3 protein. Among around 500,000 distinct CDR3 sequences listed, roughly a sixth were seen once. Time point in this sample: newly diagnosed GD, antithyroid drugs for less than 3 months. PBMC RNA was the source of the TCR library. The sample was also linked to a second study, of T cells in Graves' hyperthyroidism and ophthalmopathy.

The sequenced sample was peripheral blood mononuclear cells (PBMCs), obtained at new diagnosis, from a patient treated with antithyroid drugs. The receptors were sampled from a woman aged 35-65 years with Graves disease.

This clonotype has a count of ten or more. This chain links TRBV6-2 or TRBV6-3 with TRBJ2-1; 9 bases line up with TRBD2. The CDR3 contains 15 residues. With V trimmed by 5 bases and J by 4 bases, 6 bases remained unmatched. Per germline, CDR1 MNHEY and CDR2 SVGEGT. CDR3 amino acids: CASSRLAVRYNEQFF. CDR3 DNA sequence: TGTGCCAGCAGTCGACTAGCGGTTCGGTACAATGAGCAGTTCTTC.

This clonotype was counted a few times. The chain links TRBV5-1 to TRBJ2-5, with TRBD2 as a possible D gene (5 bases). The CDR3 covers 14 residues. V lost 1 base and J 5 bases, leaving 12 bases between the germline ends. Germline V gene data show CDR1 as SGHRS and CDR2 as YFSETQ. This CDR3 is CASSLLASSETQYF. CDR3 bases: TGCGCCAGCAGCTTGTTGGCTAGCTCGGAGACCCAGTACTTC.

The sample holds many counts of this clonotype. The rearrangement uses TRBV2 and TRBJ1-2; D may be TRBD1 (6 bases). Germline CDR1 is SNHLY and CDR2 is FYNNEI. The CDR3 is made up of 12 amino acids. V dropped 7 bases and J dropped 5 bases, with 11 bases sitting between them. The CDR3 DNA reads as TGTGCCAGCAACACCCAGGGGTATGGCTACACCTTC. As protein: CASNTQGYGYTF.

This clonotype was counted at least ten times. V gene TRBV11-2 combines with J gene TRBJ2-4; maybe TRBD1 (6 bases). From germline, CDR1 is SGHAT and CDR2 FQNNGV. V was shortened by 2 bases and J by 9 bases, with 14 bases between the two germline ends. This CDR3 has 14 residues. The CDR3 is CASSLWDMLGIQYF. The CDR3, as DNA: TGTGCCAGCAGCTTATGGGACATGCTAGGCATTCAGTACTTC.

V and J are TRBV5-5 and TRBJ1-1; D possibly corresponds to TRBD1 (5 bases). V was trimmed by 3 bases and J by 5 bases, leaving 17 bases between them. Looked up from germline, CDR1 is SGHKS and CDR2 is YYEKEE (reference sequence). This CDR3 has 15 amino acids. For the CDR3, the DNA is TGTGCCAGCAGCTGGACATCGGCAGCGAGGACTGAAGCTTTCTTT. Protein product: CASSWTSAARTEAFF.

V gene TRBV15 combines with J gene TRBJ2-5, with D possibly being TRBD1 (6 bases). In germline, CDR1 is LNHNV, CDR2 YYDKDF (reference sequence). This CDR3 is 15 amino acids long. V was shortened by 0 bases and J by 4 bases, with 12 bases between the two germline ends. CDR3 DNA: TGTGCCACCAGCAGAGAGGGGGCGTTTAGAGAGACCCAGTACTTC. This codes for CATSREGAFRETQYF.

This rearrangement joins TRBV20-1 to TRBJ2-7, with 7 bases matching TRBD1. The CDR3 runs to 12 residues. Germline V CDR1 and CDR2: DFQATT, SNEGSKA (reference sequence). V shed 3 bases, J shed 7 bases, and the junction held 6 bases outside the gene matches. The CDR3 protein is CSASEGAGEQYF. CDR3 nucleotides: TGCAGTGCTAGCGAGGGGGCCGGTGAGCAGTACTTC.